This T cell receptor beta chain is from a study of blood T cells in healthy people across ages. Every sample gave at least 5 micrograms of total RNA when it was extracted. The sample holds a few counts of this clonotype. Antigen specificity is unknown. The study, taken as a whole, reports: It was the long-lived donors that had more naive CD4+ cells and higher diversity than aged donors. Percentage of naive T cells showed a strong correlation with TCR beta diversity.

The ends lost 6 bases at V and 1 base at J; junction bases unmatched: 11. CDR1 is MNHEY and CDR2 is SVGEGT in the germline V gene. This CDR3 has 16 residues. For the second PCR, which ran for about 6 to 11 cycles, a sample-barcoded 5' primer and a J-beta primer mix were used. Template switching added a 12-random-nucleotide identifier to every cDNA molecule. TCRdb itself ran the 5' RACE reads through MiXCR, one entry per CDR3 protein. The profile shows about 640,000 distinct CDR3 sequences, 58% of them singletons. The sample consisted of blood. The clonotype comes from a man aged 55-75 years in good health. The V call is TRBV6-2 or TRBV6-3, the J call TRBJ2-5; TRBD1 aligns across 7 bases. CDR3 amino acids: CASSRQTGSGQETQYF. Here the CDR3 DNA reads TGTGCCAGCAGCCGCCAGACAGGGAGTGGCCAAGAGACCCAGTACTTC.